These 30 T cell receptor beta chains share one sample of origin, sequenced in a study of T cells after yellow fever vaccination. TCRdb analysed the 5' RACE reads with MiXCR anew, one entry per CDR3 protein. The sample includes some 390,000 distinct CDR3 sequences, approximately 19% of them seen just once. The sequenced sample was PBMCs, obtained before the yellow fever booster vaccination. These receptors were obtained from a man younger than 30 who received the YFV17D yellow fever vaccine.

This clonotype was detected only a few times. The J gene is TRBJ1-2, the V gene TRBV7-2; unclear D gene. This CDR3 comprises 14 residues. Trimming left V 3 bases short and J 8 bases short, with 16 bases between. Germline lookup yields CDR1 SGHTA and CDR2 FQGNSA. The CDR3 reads CASSLILGSPGYTF. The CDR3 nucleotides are TGTGCCAGCAGCTTGATTTTAGGGTCCCCCGGCTACACCTTC.

Here the CDR3 reads CASSYSPQGALNEQFF. The CDR3 bases are TGTGCCAGCAGTTACTCGCCCCAGGGGGCTTTAAATGAGCAGTTCTTC. This chain links TRBV6-5 with TRBJ2-1, with 8 bases identical to TRBD1. Germline V lookup: CDR1 MNHEY, CDR2 SVGAGI. Germline trimming cut 0 bases from V and 7 bases from J; bases unmatched to any gene: 8. This CDR3 comprises 16 residues.

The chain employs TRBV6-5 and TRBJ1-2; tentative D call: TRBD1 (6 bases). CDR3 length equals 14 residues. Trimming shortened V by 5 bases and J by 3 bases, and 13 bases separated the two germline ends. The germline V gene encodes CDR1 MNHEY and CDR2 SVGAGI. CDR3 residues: CASSPRRGDYGYTF. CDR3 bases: TGTGCCAGCAGTCCCCGCAGGGGCGACTATGGCTACACCTTC.

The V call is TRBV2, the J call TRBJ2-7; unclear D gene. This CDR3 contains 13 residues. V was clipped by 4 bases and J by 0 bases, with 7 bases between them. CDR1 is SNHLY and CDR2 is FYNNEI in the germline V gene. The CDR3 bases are TGTGCCAGCAGTGGATTCCCCTCCTACGAGCAGTACTTC. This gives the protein CASSGFPSYEQYF.

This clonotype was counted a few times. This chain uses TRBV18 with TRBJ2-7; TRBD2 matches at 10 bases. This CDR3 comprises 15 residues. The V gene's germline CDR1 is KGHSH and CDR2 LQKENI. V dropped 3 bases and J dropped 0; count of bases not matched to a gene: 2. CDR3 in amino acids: CASSPTSGDSYEQYF. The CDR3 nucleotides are TGTGCCAGCTCACCTACTAGCGGGGACTCCTACGAGCAGTACTTC.

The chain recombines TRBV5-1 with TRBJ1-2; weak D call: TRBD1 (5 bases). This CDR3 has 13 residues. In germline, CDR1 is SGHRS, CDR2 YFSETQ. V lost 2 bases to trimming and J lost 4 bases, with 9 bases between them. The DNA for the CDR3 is TGCGCCAGCAGCTTTGAGGGGACCTATGGCTACACCTTC. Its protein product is CASSFEGTYGYTF. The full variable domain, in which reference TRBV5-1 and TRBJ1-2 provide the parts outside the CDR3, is KAGVTQTPRYLIKTRGQQVTLSCSPISGHRSVSWYQQTPGQGLQFLFEYFSETQRNKGNFPGRFSGRQFSNSRSEMNVSTLELGDSALYLCASSFEGTYGYTFGSGTRLTVV.

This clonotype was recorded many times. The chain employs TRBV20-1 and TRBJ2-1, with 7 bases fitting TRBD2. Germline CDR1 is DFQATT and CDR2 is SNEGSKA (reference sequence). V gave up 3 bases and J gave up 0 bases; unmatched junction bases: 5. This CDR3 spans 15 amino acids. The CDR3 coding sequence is TGCAGTGCTAGGCCCCTAGCGGTCTCCTACAATGAGCAGTTCTTC. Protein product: CSARPLAVSYNEQFF.

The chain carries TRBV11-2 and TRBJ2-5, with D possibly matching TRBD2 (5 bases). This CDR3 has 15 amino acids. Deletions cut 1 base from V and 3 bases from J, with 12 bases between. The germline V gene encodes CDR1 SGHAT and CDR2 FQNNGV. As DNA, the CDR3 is TGTGCCAGCAGCTTAGTAGGGTTCGGGGAAGAGACCCAGTACTTC. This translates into CASSLVGFGEETQYF.

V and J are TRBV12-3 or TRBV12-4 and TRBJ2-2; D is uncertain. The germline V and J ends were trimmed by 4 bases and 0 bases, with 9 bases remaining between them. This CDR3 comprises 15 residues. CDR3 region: CASSSAATNTGELFF. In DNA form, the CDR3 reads TGTGCCAGCAGTTCGGCCGCCACGAACACCGGGGAGCTGTTTTTT.

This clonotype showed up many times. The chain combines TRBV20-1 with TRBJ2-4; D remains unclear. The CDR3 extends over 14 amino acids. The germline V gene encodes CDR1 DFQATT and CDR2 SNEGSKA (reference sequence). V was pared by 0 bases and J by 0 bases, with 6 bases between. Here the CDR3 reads CSARDPLAKNIQYF. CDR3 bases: TGCAGTGCTAGAGATCCCCTAGCCAAAAACATTCAGTACTTC.

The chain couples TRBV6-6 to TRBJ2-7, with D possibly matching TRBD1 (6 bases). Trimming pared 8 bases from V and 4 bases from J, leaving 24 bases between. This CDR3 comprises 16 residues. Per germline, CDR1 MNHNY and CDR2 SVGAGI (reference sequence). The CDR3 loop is CASSYEGLTGPYEQYF. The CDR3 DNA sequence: TGTGCCAGCTCATACGAGGGGCTTACAGGGCCTTACGAGCAGTACTTC.

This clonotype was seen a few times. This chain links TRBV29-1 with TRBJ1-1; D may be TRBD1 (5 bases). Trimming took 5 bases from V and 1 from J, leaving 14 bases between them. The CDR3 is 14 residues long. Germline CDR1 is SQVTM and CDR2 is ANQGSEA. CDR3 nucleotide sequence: TGCAGCGTTCAGTCCAGGGTAACGAACACTGAAGCTTTCTTT. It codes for CSVQSRVTNTEAFF.

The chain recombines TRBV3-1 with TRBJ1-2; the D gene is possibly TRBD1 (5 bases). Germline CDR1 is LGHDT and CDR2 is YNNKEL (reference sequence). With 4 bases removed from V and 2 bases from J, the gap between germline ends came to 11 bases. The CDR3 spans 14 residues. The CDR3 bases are TGTGCCAGCAGCCGAGGGACGGAGAACTATGGCTACACCTTC. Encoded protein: CASSRGTENYGYTF.

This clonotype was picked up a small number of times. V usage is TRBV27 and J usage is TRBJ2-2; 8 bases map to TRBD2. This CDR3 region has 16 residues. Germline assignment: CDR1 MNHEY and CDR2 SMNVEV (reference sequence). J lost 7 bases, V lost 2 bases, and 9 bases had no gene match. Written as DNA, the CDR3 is TGTGCCAGCAGTTTACTTATAGCGGGGCAAGGCGGGGAGCTGTTTTTT. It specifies CASSLLIAGQGGELFF.

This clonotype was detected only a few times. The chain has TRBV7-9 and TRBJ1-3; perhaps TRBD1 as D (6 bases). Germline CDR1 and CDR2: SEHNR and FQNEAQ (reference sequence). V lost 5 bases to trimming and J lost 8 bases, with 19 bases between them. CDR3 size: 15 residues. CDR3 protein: CASSRGDRTRDTIYF. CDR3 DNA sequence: TGTGCCAGCAGCAGAGGAGACAGGACGCGAGACACCATATATTTT.

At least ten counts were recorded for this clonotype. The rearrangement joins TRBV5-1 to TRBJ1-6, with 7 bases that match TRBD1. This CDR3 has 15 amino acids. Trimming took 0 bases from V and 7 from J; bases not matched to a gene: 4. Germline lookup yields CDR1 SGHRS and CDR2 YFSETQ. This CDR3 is CASSLGGQINSPLHF. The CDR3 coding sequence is TGCGCCAGCAGCTTGGGGGGACAGATAAATTCACCCCTCCACTTT.

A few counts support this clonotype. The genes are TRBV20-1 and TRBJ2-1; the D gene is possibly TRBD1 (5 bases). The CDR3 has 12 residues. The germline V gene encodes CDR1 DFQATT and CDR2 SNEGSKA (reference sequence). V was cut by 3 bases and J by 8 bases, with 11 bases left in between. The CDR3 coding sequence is TGCAGTGCTAGGGACATAGACCATGAGCAGTTCTTC. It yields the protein CSARDIDHEQFF.

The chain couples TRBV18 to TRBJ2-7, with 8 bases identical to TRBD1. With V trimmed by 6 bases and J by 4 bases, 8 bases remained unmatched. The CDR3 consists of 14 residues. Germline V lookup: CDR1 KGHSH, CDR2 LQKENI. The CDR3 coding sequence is TGTGCCAGCTCCCCCCGACAGGGGTTATACGAGCAGTACTTC. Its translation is CASSPRQGLYEQYF.

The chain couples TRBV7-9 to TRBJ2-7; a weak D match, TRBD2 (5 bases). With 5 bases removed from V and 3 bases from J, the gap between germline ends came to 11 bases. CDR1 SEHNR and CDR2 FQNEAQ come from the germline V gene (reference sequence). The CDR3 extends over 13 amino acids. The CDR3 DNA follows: TGTGCCAGCAGCCGAACCGCGGGCTACGAGCAGTACTTC. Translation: CASSRTAGYEQYF.

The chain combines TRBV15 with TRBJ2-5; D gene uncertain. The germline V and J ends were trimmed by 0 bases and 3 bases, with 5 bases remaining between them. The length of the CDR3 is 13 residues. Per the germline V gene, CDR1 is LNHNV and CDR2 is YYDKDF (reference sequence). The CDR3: CATSRDSKETQYF. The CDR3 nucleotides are TGTGCCACCAGCAGAGACAGCAAAGAGACCCAGTACTTC.

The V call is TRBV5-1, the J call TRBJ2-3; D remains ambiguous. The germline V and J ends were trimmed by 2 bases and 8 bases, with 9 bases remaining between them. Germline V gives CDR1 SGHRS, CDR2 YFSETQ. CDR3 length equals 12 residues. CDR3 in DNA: TGCGCCAGCAGCTTAGGACCGAGTACGCAGTATTTT. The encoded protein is CASSLGPSTQYF.

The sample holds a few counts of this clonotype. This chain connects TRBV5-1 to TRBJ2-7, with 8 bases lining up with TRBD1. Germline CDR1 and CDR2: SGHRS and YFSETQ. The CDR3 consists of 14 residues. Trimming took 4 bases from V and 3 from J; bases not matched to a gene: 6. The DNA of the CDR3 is TGCGCCAGCAGCGCCCAGGGGGCTAACTACGAGCAGTACTTC. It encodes CASSAQGANYEQYF.

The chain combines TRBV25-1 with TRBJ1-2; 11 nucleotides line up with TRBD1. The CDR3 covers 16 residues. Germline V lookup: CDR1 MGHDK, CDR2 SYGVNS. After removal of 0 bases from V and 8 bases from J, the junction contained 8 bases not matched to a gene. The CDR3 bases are TGTGCCAGCAGTGAATATGGGGACAGGGGGTTACGAGGCTACACCTTC. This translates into CASSEYGDRGLRGYTF.

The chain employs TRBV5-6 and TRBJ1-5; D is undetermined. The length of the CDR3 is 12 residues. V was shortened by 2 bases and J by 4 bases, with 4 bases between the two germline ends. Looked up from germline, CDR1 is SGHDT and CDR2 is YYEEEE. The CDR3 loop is CASSFINQPQHF. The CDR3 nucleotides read TGTGCCAGCAGCTTCATAAATCAGCCCCAGCATTTT.

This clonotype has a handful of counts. CDR3 residues: CASSFQTGGSGNTIYF. The CDR3 DNA follows: TGCGCCAGCAGCTTCCAGACCGGAGGGTCTGGAAACACCATATATTTT. The chain links TRBV5-1 to TRBJ1-3; no clear D gene. Trimming removed 2 bases at V and 1 base at J, with 13 bases between. Germline-derived CDR1 and CDR2 are SGHRS and YFSETQ. The CDR3 is 16 residues long. The full variable domain, with the rest looked up from reference TRBV5-1 and TRBJ1-3, is KAGVTQTPRYLIKTRGQQVTLSCSPISGHRSVSWYQQTPGQGLQFLFEYFSETQRNKGNFPGRFSGRQFSNSRSEMNVSTLELGDSALYLCASSFQTGGSGNTIYFGEGSWLTVV.

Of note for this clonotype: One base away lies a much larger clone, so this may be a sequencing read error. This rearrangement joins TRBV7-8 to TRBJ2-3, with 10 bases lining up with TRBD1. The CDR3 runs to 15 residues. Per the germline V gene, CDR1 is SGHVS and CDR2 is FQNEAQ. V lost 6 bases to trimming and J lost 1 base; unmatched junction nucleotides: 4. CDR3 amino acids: CASSFGTGGTDTQYF. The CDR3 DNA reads TGTGCCAGCAGTTTCGGGACAGGGGGCACAGATACGCAGTATTTT. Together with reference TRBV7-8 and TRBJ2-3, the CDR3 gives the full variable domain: GAGVSQSPRYKVAKRGQDVALRCDPISGHVSLFWYQQALGQGPEFLTYFQNEAQLDKSGLPSDRFFAERPEGSVSTLKIQRTQQEDSAVYLCASSFGTGGTDTQYFGPGTRLTVL.

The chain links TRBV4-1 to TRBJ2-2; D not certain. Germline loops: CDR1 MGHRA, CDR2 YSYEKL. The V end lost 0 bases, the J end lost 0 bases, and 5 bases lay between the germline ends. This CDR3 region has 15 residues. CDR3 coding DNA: TGCGCCAGCAGCCAAGATCCAGCGAACACCGGGGAGCTGTTTTTT. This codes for CASSQDPANTGELFF.

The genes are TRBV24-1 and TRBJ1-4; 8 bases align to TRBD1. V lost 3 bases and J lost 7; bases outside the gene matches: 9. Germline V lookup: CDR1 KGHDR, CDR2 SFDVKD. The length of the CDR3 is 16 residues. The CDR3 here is CATSDPRTGRSEKLFF. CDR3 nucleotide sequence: TGTGCCACCAGTGATCCTAGGACAGGGCGGAGTGAAAAACTGTTTTTT.

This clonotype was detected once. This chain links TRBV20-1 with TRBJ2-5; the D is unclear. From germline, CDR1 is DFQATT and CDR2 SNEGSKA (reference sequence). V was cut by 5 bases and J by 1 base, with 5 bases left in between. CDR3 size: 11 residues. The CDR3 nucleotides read TGCAGTGCTGGGATCCAAGAGACCCAGTACTTC. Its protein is CSAGIQETQYF.

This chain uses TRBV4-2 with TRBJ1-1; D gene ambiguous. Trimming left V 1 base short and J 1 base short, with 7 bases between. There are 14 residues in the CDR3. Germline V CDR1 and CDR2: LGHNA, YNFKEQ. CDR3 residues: CASSQGKWNTEAFF. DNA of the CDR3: TGTGCCAGCAGCCAAGGTAAGTGGAACACTGAAGCTTTCTTT.